This T cell receptor beta chain was recovered during a study of patients and donors after allogeneic stem cell transplantation. Many counts were recorded for this clonotype. Germline V gene data show CDR1 as SQVTM and CDR2 as ANQGSEA. Trimming removed 7 bases from V and 3 bases from J, with 12 bases in between. CDR3 length equals 12 residues. Each CDR3 protein gets one entry after TCRdb re-called the RT-PCR reads with MiXCR. The table has approximately 160,000 distinct CDR3 sequences, about 29% seen once. Source material: blood, either unsorted or a sorted T cell fraction (not recorded which). The TCR originated in a human donor who was either an allogeneic HSCT recipient or a stem cell or donor lymphocyte infusion donor (not recorded which). It is not recorded whose cells these are; they may come from a transplant donor. The rearrangement joins TRBV29-1 to TRBJ1-1; no firm D call. Written as DNA, the CDR3 is TGCAGCGCCCGTCAATCGGACACTGAAGCTTTCTTT. Protein product: CSARQSDTEAFF.